This entry features one T cell receptor beta chain sequence. The clone's antigen remains unknown. No much larger clone exists at a distance of one base, and base qualities are not known. The sample belongs to a study of blood T cell repertoires in COVID-19 (dated by TCRdb to 2018 to 2021). With respect to the entire study: The collaborator samples originated in the United States, Italy and Spain and spanned the acute and convalescent phases of COVID-19. The prospective study material was composed of cDNA or gDNA derived from T cells, B-cell-depleted T cells, or PBMCs. The dataset comprised deeply sampled blood TCRbeta repertoires from subjects exposed to, actively infected with, or recovered from COVID-19. A freely available public database, intended as a resource for researchers studying the immune response to SARS-CoV-2, is where the repertoires were released. The samples were drawn from two sources: the first 160 participants of the ongoing ImmuneRACE study, and 1,254 subjects contributed by 6 global collaborators. The sample metadata nearly always contained a de-identified subject ID, COVID-19 status, age in years and sex. Where available, HLA class I and class II types were taken from metadata supplied by the sample provider and were not determined by assay-based typing. Results and caveats for the whole study, not just this receptor: The amount of clinical and demographic metadata varied by source and participant and was provided uncurated.

Another Seattle source contributed samples from volunteer blood donors who had recovered from COVID-19. Each collaborating institution followed its own protocols to collect whole blood in K2EDTA tubes. For TCRbeta analysis, collaborators shipped samples as frozen whole blood, isolated PBMCs, or DNA extracted from either of those sample types. According to the germline V gene, CDR1 reads KGHDR and CDR2 reads SFDVKD. Its CDR3 holds 13 amino acids, cysteine through phenylalanine. The entry retains the CDR3 DNA only, 39 bases that are in frame from base 1. V is cut back by 9 bases and J by 5 bases, with 4 bases in the junction unmatched. TCRbeta CDR3 regions were amplified from genomic DNA by means of the immunoSEQ Assay, a bias-controlled multiplex PCR. Under the source paper's analysis protocol: Within the assay, amplification of reference gene primers was used to estimate how many nucleated cells each sample contained. To quantify the absolute abundance of each unique TCRbeta CDR3 rearrangement, sequence reads were collapsed and filtered. For each sample, productive Simpson clonality was calculated by taking the square root of Simpson's diversity index across productive rearrangements. TCRdb stores this immuneACCESS table with in-frame sequences only. Part of the clones is absent; in the studies checked, under half of the shortfall reflects unresolved V genes, and no reason is known for the rest. V, J and clone size are those of that table, while D and trimming were read from the DNA. In all, the sample holds approximately 300,000 clones, and approximately 88% of those were seen once. The ten largest clones capture around 6.6% of the sample.

Recombination linked TRBV24-1 to TRBJ2-2, and TRBD1 matches 8 of the central bases. The clonotype comes from a young man who had recovered from COVID-19. Material for sequencing was peripheral blood. CDR3 region: CATEDRATGELFF. The DNA sequence is as follows: TGTGCCACCGAGGACAGGGCTACCGGGGAGCTGTTTTTT.